This T cell receptor (beta chain) was recorded in a study of breast tumors, draining lymph nodes, adjacent tissues. From germline, CDR1 is MNHEY and CDR2 SMNVEV (reference sequence). The CDR3 loop spans 12 amino acids. TCRdb re-called the multiplex PCR reads through MiXCR, storing one row per CDR3 protein. In the table there are about 230,000 distinct CDR3 sequences, roughly 32% of which are singletons. To note about this clonotype: Its matching antigen is unknown. A much larger clone differs from this one at a single base, so this may be a read error.

General study results and limits: Luminal-like breast cancer showed significantly higher tumor–nontumor repertoire similarity than basal-like. Tumor TCR diversity was below lymph nodes but above nontumor tissue. Data fit most tumor T cells coming from lymph node, expanding in tumor.

Samples came from axillary lymph nodes draining the breast cancer. The clonotype was recovered from a female donor with breast cancer. Some clones in this sample may be carry-over from other donors' samples. This chain connects TRBV27 to TRBJ1-2; D possibly corresponds to TRBD1 (6 bases). Material: axillary lymph node tissue. CDR3 amino acids: CTSRDRMGGYTF. In DNA, the CDR3 is TGTACCAGCCGTGACAGGATGGGTGGCTACACCTTC.